This TCR beta chain emerged from a study of cytomegalovirus exposure and HLA in healthy donors. Overall study: About 79 million unique TCRs from HLA-typed donors were held in an early data release.

It was with 60 Vbeta and 13 Jbeta primers that the PCR ran. In the original processing: A later analysis tallied about 80 million unique TCR beta chains, some 10 million of them shared. TCRdb's table, derived via immunoSEQ multiplex PCR, lists solely in-frame clones and lacks some. V and J calls and clone size are as listed in that table; D and trimming were resolved from the DNA. The repertoire holds over 150,000 clones, with 68% as singletons. The CDR3 runs to 13 residues. J was trimmed by 1 base and V by 4 bases; bases with no gene match: 0. In germline, CDR1 is SQVTM, CDR2 ANQGSEA. The sample taken for sequencing was PBMCs. The TCR originated in a woman between 18 and 29 years old in good health and CMV-seropositive. The V call is TRBV29-1, the J call TRBJ2-3; 9 bases map to TRBD1. In nucleotides, the CDR3 is TGCAGCGTTGGGACAGGGGGCACAGATACGCAGTATTTT. Amino acids: CSVGTGGTDTQYF.